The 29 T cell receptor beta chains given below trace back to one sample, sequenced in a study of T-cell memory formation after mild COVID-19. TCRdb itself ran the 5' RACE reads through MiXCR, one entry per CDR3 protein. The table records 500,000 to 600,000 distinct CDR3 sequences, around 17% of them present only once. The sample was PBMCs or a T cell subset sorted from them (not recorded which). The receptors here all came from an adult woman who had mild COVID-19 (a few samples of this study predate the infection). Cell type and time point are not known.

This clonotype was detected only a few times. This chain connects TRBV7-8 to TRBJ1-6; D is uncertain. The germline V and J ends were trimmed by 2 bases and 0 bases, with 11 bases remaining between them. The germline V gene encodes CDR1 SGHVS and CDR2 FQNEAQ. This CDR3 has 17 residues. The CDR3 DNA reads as TGTGCCAGCAGCTTAACGGGTAGTAGCTCCTATAATTCACCCCTCCACTTT. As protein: CASSLTGSSSYNSPLHF.

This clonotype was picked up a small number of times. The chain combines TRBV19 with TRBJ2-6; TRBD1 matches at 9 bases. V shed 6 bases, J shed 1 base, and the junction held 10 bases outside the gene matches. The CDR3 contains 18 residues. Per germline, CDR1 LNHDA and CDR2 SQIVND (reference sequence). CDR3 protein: CASRPPGQGGSGANVLTF. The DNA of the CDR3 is TGTGCCAGTAGGCCACCGGGACAGGGAGGTTCTGGGGCCAACGTCCTGACTTTC.

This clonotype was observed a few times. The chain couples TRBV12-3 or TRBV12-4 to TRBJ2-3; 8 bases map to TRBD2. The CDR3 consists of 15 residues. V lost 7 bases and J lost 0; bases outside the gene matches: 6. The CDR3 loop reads CASTPGLASTDTQYF. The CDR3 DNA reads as TGTGCCAGCACTCCCGGACTAGCTAGCACAGATACGCAGTATTTT.

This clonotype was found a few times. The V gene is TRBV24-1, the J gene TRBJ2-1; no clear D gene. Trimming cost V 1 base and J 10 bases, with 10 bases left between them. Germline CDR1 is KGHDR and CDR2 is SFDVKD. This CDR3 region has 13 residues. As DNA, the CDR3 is TGTGCCACCAGTGATTTAGAGGCGGACGAGCAGTTCTTC. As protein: CATSDLEADEQFF.

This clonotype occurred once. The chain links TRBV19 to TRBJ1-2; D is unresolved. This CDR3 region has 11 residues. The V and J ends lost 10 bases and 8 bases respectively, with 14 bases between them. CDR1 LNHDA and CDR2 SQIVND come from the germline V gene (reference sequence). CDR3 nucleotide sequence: TGTGCCATAGAAACACGAGGCGGCTACACCTTC. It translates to CAIETRGGYTF. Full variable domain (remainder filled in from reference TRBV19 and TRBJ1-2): DGGITQSPKYLFRKEGQNVTLSCEQNLNHDAMYWYRQDPGQGLRLIYYSQIVNDFQKGDIAEGYSVSREKKESFPLTVTSAQKNPTAFYLCAIETRGGYTFGSGTRLTVV.

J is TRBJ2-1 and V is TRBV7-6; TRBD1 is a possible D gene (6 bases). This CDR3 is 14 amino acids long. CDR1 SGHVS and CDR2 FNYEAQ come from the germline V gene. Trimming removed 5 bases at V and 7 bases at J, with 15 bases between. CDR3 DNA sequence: TGTGCCAGCAGCCCCAACAGGGATCGGAATGAGCAGTTCTTC. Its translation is CASSPNRDRNEQFF.

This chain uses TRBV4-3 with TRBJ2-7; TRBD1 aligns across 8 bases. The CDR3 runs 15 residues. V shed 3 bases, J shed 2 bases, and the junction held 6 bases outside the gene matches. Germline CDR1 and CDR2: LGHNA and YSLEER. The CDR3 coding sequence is TGCGCCAGCAGCCAGGACGGACAGGGCGCCTACGAGCAGTACTTC. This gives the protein CASSQDGQGAYEQYF.

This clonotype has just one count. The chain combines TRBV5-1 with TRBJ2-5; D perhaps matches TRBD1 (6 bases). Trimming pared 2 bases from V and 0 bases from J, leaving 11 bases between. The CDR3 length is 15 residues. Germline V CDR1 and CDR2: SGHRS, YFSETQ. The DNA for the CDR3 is TGCGCCAGCAGCTTCAGTGGGGGCAACCAAGAGACCCAGTACTTC. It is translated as CASSFSGGNQETQYF.

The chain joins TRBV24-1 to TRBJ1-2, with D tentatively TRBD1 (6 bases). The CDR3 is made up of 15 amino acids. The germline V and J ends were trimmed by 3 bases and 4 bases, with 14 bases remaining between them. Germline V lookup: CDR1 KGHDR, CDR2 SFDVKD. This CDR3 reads CATSDTEGQFYGYTF. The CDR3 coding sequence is TGTGCCACCAGTGATACCGAAGGACAGTTCTATGGCTACACCTTC.

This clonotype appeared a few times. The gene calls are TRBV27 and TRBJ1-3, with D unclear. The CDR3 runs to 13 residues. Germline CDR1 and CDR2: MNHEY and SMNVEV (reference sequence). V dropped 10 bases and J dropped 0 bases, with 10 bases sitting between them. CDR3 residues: CATRSGSGNTIYF. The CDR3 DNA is TGTGCCACGAGGTCTGGCTCTGGAAACACCATATATTTT.

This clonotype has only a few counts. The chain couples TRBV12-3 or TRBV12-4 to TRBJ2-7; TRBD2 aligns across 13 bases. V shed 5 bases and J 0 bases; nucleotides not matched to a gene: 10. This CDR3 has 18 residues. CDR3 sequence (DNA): TGTGCCAGCAGTGATGTGACTAGCGGGGGGCCTTTCTCCTACGAGCAGTACTTC. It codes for CASSDVTSGGPFSYEQYF.

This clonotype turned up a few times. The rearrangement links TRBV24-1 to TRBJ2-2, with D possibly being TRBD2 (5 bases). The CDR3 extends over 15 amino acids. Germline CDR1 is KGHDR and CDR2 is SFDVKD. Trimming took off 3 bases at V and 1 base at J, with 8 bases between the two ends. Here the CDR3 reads CATSDPGRNTGELFF. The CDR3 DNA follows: TGTGCCACCAGTGATCCGGGAAGGAACACCGGGGAGCTGTTTTTT.

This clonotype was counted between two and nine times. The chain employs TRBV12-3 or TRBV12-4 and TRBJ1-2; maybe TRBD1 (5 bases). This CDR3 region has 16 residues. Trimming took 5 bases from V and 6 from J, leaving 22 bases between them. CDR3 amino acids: CASSLTVGGGLDGYTF. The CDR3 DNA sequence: TGTGCCAGCAGTCTCACGGTTGGGGGTGGCCTTGATGGCTACACCTTC.

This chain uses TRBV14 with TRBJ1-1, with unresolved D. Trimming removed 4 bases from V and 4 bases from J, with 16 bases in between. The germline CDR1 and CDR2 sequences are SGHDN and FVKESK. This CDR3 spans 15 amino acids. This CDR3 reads CASSRSDLPLTEAFF. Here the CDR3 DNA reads TGTGCCAGCAGCCGGTCGGACCTGCCCCTCACTGAAGCTTTCTTT.

As DNA, the CDR3 is TGTGCCAGCAGCAAGACGGGGAATCAGCCCCAGCATTTT. It translates to CASSKTGNQPQHF. The rearrangement joins TRBV5-5 to TRBJ1-5, with D uncertain. This CDR3 contains 13 residues. Germline CDR1 reads SGHKS; CDR2 reads YYEKEE (reference sequence). The V end lost 4 bases, the J end lost 4 bases, and 9 bases lay between the germline ends.

CDR3 residues: CASSPYAGLAGGSEQFF. In nucleotides, the CDR3 is TGTGCCAGCAGCCCGTACGCGGGACTAGCGGGAGGTAGTGAGCAGTTCTTC. The genes are TRBV7-2 and TRBJ2-1; TRBD2 matches 15 bases. The germline V gene has CDR1 SGHTA and CDR2 FQGNSA. Unmatched junction bases numbered 11, after V lost 5 bases and J lost 9 bases. This CDR3 comprises 17 residues.

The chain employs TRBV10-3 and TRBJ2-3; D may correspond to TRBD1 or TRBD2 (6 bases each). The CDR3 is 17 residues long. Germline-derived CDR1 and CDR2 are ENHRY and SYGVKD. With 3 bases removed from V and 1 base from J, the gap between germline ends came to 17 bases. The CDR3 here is CAISEGGRTDGTDTQYF. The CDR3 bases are TGTGCCATCAGTGAAGGGGGGAGGACAGACGGCACAGATACGCAGTATTTT.

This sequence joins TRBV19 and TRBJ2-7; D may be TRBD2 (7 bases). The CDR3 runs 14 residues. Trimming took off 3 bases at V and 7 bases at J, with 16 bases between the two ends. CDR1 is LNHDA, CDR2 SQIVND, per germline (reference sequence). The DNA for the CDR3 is TGTGCCAGTAGTATTGCGGCGGGGGCGCGGGAGCAGTACTTC. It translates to CASSIAAGAREQYF. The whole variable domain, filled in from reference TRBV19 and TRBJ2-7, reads DGGITQSPKYLFRKEGQNVTLSCEQNLNHDAMYWYRQDPGQGLRLIYYSQIVNDFQKGDIAEGYSVSREKKESFPLTVTSAQKNPTAFYLCASSIAAGAREQYFGPGTRLTVT.

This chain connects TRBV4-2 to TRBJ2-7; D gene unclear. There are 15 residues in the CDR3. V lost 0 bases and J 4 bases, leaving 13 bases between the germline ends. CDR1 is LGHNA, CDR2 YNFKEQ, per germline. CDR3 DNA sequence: TGTGCCAGCAGCCAAGATTATCGAAATACGTACGAGCAGTACTTC. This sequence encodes CASSQDYRNTYEQYF.

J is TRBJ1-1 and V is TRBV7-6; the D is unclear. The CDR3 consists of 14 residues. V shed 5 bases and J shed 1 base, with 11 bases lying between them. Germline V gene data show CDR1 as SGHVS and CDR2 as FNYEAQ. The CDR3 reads CASSLNYGNTEAFF. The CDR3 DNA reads TGTGCCAGCAGCCTGAATTACGGGAACACTGAAGCTTTCTTT.

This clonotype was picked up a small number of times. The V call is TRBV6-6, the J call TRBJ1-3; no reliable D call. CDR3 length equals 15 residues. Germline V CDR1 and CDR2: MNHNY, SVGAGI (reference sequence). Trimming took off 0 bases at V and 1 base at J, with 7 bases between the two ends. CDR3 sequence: CASSYSITSGNTIYF. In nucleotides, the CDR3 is TGTGCCAGCAGTTACTCGATAACGTCTGGAAACACCATATATTTT.

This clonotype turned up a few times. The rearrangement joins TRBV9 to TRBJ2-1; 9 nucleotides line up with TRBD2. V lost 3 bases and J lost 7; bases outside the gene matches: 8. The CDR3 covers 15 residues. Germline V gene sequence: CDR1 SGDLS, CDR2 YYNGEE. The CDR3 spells CASSAGLAMGNEQFF. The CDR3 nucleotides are TGTGCCAGCAGCGCCGGACTAGCGATGGGGAATGAGCAGTTCTTC. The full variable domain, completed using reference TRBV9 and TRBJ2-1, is DSGVTQTPKHLITATGQRVTLRCSPRSGDLSVYWYQQSLDQGLQFLIQYYNGEERAKGNILERFSAQQFPDLHSELNLSSLELGDSALYFCASSAGLAMGNEQFFGPGTRLTVL.

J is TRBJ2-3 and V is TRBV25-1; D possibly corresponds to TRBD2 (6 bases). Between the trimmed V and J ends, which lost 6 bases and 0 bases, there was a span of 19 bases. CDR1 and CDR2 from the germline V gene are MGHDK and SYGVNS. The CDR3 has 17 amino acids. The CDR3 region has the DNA TGTGCCAGCAGCCCTCCATGGAGGGGCTTCAGCACAGATACGCAGTATTTT. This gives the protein CASSPPWRGFSTDTQYF.

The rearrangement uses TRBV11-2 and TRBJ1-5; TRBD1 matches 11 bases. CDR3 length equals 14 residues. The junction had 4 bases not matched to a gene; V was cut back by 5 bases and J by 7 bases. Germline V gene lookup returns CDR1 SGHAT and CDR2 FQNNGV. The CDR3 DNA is TGTGCCAGCAGCGTAGGGACAGGGGGACAGCCCCAGCATTTT. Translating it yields CASSVGTGGQPQHF. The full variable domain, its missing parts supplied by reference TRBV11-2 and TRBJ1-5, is EAGVAQSPRYKIIEKRQSVAFWCNPISGHATLYWYQQILGQGPKLLIQFQNNGVVDDSQLPKDRFSAERLKGVDSTLKIQPAKLEDSAVYLCASSVGTGGQPQHFGDGTRLSIL.

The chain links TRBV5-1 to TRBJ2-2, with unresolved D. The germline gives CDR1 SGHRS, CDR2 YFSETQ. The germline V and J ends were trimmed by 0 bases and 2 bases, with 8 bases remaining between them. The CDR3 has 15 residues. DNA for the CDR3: TGCGCCAGCAGCTTGGCGCGTATTAACACCGGGGAGCTGTTTTTT. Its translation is CASSLARINTGELFF.

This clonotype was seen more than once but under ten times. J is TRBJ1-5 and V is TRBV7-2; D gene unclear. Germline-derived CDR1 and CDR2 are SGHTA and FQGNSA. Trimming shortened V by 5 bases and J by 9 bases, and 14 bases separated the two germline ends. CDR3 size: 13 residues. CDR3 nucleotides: TGTGCCAGCAGCCCGTCCGGGCTCGGGCCCCAGCATTTT. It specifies CASSPSGLGPQHF.

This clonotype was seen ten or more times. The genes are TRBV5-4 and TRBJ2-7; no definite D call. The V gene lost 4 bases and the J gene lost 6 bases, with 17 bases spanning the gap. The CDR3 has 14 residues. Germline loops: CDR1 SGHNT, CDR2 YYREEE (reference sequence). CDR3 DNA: TGTGCCAGCAGCCACCTGGAGCAGGCACGCGAGCAGTACTTC. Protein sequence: CASSHLEQAREQYF.

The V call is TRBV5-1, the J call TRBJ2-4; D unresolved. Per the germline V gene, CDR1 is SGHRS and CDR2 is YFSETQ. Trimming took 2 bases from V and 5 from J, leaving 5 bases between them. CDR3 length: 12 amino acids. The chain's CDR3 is CASSLNQNIQYF. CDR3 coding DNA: TGCGCCAGCAGCTTAAACCAAAACATTCAGTACTTC.

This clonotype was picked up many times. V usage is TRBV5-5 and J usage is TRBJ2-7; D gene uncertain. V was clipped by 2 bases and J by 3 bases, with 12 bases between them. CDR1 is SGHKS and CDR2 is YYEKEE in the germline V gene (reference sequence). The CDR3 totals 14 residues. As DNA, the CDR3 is TGTGCCAGCAGCTTTCGAACCCCCAACTACGAGCAGTACTTC. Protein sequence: CASSFRTPNYEQYF. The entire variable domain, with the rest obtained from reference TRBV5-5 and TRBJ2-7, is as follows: DAGVTQSPTHLIKTRGQQVTLRCSPISGHKSVSWYQQVLGQGPQFIFQYYEKEERGRGNFPDRFSARQFPNYSSELNVNALLLGDSALYLCASSFRTPNYEQYFGPGTRLTVT.